This is a list of T cell receptor beta chains from one sample in a study of OX40 agonist ivuxolimab in advanced cancers. Using immunoSEQ multiplex PCR, the repertoire was profiled, and TCRdb retains in-frame clones only, with some absent. The table lists about 80,000 clones, roughly four fifths of them singletons, with 5.5% to 7% in the top ten. This sample comprised CD4+ or CD8+ T cells sorted from blood, obtained in a trial of the OX40 agonist ivuxolimab. Receptors originate from an adult with an advanced solid tumor such as melanoma, head and neck, liver or kidney cancer. CDR3s include the opening cysteine and the closing phenylalanine or tryptophan. A D gene is named only where the DNA matches it firmly. Clone size, where shown, is once, few, many, or a class for clones that have expanded.

V	D	size	J	DNA	CDR3
TRBV28	TRBD1	NA	TRBJ1-4	TGTGCCAGCAGTTTACCCCCTCGGGACAGAACAAGTGAAAAACTGTTTTTT	CASSLPPRDRTSEKLFF
TRBV2	NA	few	TRBJ2-5	TGTGCCAGCGGAACGTCCGCCCAGACCCAGTACTTC	CASGTSAQTQYF
TRBV6-6	TRBD1	NA	TRBJ1-1	TGTGCCAGTAGGATCCGGACAGGGGAATTTTACGCTTTCTTT	CASRIRTGEFYAFF
TRBV7-2	NA	NA	TRBJ2-5	TGTGCCAGCAGCCCCATGGGGGGAACGGCAGAGACCCAGTACTTC	CASSPMGGTAETQYF
TRBV28	NA	NA	TRBJ2-1	TGTGCCAGCAGTGTCTTACAGGGAAGCGCGAACAATGAGCAGTTCTTC	CASSVLQGSANNEQFF
TRBV6-6	NA	NA	TRBJ1-3	TGTGCCAGCAGGGAGCCGGGGGCGGACACCATATATTTT	CASREPGADTIYF
TRBV2	NA	NA	TRBJ2-5	TGTGCCAGCAGTGCGTACGGGTTTGAGACCCAGTACTTC	CASSAYGFETQYF
TRBV28	NA	NA	TRBJ1-3	TGTGCCAGCAGACAGTTCCCGGGAAACACCATATATTTT	CASRQFPGNTIYF
TRBV4-2	TRBD2	NA	TRBJ2-1	TGTGCCAGCTCTGGGAGCGGGGAGAGCTCCTACAATGAGCAGTTCTTC	CASSGSGESSYNEQFF
TRBV10-1	NA	NA	TRBJ1-6	TGCGCCAGCAGTCTACAGTATAATTCACCCCTCCACTTT	CASSLQYNSPLHF
TRBV7-9	TRBD1	NA	TRBJ1-6	TGTGCCAGCAGCTTTACGGACAGGTCCCGCTATTCACCCCTCCACTTT	CASSFTDRSRYSPLHF
TRBV4-1	NA	NA	TRBJ2-7	TGCGCCAGCAGCCAAGATCGTTGGAGCTACGAGCAGTACTTC	CASSQDRWSYEQYF
TRBV5-1	NA	NA	TRBJ1-3	TGCGCCAGCAGCTTCAACTCTGGAAACACCATATATTTT	CASSFNSGNTIYF
TRBV18	TRBD2	NA	TRBJ2-5	TGTGCCAGCTCACCTGTGGCGGGGGATCAAGAGACCCAGTACTTC	CASSPVAGDQETQYF